The rows below give T cell receptor beta chains drawn from one sample of a study of shared clonotypes between healthy human individuals. The protocol was immunoSEQ multiplex PCR, while the TCRdb copy is restricted to in-frame clones and leaves out a portion. The table includes some 680,000 clones, around 78% detected once. Sequenced sample: memory CD4+ T cells sorted from blood. The receptor source for this set is a young woman in good health. Both conserved end residues are part of each CDR3. A D gene is named only where the DNA matches it firmly. A row's size may be missing; if present it is once, few, many or a size class.

V	size	J	D	DNA	CDR3
TRBV4-1	-	TRBJ2-3	TRBD2	TGCGCCAGCAGCCAAGTACTAGCGACAGATACGCAGTATTTT	CASSQVLATDTQYF
TRBV4-1	-	TRBJ2-1	-	TGCGCCAGCAGCGACAAAAGGTCCTACAATGAGCAGTTCTTC	CASSDKRSYNEQFF
TRBV7-9	once	TRBJ2-7	-	TGTGCCAGCAGCTTAAGCCGGGTGCCGGCGGGGGAGCAGTACTTC	CASSLSRVPAGEQYF
TRBV28	medium-sized	TRBJ2-2	-	TGTGCCAGCAGGAGGAGATCCGGGGAGCTGTTTTTT	CASRRRSGELFF
TRBV5-1	-	TRBJ2-5	TRBD1	TGCGCCAGCAGCTCCGTGTCTGGACAGGGCCAAGAGACCCAGTACTTC	CASSSVSGQGQETQYF
TRBV4-1	-	TRBJ2-4	TRBD1	TGCGCCAGCAGCCAAGACTCCTCATCTGGGCAGGGGGCGGTAAACATTCAGTACTTC	CASSQDSSSGQGAVNIQYF
TRBV7-9	once	TRBJ2-7	-	TGTGCCAGCAGCCGCAGTTCCTACGAGCAGTACTTC	CASSRSSYEQYF
TRBV5-1	-	TRBJ2-3	-	TGCGCCAGCGGCATGTCGGGAGCCGGCGCAGATACGCAGTATTTT	CASGMSGAGADTQYF
TRBV2	once	TRBJ2-2	-	TGTGCCAGGGAGGGAAAGCCGGGGACCGGGGAGCTGTTTTTT	CAREGKPGTGELFF
TRBV19	-	TRBJ1-5	-	TGTGCCAGTACAAGAGTCGGAGATCAGCCCCAGCATTTT	CASTRVGDQPQHF
TRBV2	once	TRBJ2-7	TRBD1	TGTGCCAGCACCTCCGGGACAGGGGATGAAAAGCAGTACTTC	CASTSGTGDEKQYF
TRBV18	-	TRBJ1-4	-	TGTGCCAGCTCACCAAACAGGGTTGAAAAACTGTTTTTT	CASSPNRVEKLFF
TRBV5-1	-	TRBJ2-3	TRBD2	TGCGCCAGCAGCGAGTTAGCGGGAGGGCCCACAGATACGCAGTATTTT	CASSELAGGPTDTQYF
TRBV7-9	-	TRBJ1-1	-	TGTGCCAGCAGCTTAGCGCAGGGTCTCACTGAAGCTTTCTTT	CASSLAQGLTEAFF
TRBV28	-	TRBJ2-7	-	TGTGCCAGCAGTTCTCCCGGGACATCGTACTTC	CASSSPGTSYF
TRBV5-1	-	TRBJ1-5	TRBD1	TGCGCCAGCAGCTTAGGGGACAGCTATAGCAATCAGCCCCAGCATTTT	CASSLGDSYSNQPQHF
TRBV18	-	TRBJ2-6	-	TGTGCCAGCGCTCAGGCCTCAAACCGAGGGGCCAACGTCCTGACTTTC	CASAQASNRGANVLTF